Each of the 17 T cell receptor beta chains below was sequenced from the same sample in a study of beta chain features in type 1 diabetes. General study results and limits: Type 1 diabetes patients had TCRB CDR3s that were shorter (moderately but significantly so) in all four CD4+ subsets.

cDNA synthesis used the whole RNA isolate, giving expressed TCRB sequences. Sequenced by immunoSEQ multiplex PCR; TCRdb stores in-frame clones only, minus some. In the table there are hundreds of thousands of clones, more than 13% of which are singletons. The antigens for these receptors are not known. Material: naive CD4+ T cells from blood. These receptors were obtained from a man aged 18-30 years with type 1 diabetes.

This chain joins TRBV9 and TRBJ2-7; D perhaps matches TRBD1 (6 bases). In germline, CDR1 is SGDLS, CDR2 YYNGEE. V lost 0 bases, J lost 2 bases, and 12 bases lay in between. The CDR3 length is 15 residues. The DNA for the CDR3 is TGTGCCAGCAGCGTAGGACAGGCCGAGGCCTACGAGCAGTACTTC. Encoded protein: CASSVGQAEAYEQYF.

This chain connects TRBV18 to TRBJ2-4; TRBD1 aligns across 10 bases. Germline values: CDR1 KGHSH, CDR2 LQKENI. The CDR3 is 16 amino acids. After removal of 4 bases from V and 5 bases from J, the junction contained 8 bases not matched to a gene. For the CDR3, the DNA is TGTGCCAGCTCACTCATAGCGGGACAGGGGCAAAACATTCAGTACTTC. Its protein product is CASSLIAGQGQNIQYF.

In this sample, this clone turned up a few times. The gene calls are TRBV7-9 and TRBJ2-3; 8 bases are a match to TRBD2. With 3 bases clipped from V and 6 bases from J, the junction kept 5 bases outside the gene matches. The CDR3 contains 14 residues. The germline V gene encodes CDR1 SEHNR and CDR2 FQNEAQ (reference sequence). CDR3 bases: TGTGCCAGCAGCTTGAGCGGGAGTTCGGATACGCAGTATTTT. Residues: CASSLSGSSDTQYF. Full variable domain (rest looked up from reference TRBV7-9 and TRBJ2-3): DTGVSQNPRHKITKRGQNVTFRCDPISEHNRLYWYRQTLGQGPEFLTYFQNEAQLEKSRLLSDRFSAERPKGSFSTLEIQRTEQGDSAMYLCASSLSGSSDTQYFGPGTRLTVL.

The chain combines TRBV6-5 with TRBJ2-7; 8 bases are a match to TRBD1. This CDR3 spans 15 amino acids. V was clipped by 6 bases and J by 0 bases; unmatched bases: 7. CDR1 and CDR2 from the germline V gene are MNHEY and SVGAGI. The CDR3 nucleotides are TGTGCCAGCAGAAAGACAGGGGATCGCTCCTACGAGCAGTACTTC. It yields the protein CASRKTGDRSYEQYF.

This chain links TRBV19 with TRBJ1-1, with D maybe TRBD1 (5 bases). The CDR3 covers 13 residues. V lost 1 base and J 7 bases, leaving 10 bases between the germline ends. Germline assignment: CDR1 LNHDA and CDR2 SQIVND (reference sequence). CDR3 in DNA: TGTGCCAGTAGTATAGGCGGGGCAGTTGAAGCTTTCTTT. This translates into CASSIGGAVEAFF.

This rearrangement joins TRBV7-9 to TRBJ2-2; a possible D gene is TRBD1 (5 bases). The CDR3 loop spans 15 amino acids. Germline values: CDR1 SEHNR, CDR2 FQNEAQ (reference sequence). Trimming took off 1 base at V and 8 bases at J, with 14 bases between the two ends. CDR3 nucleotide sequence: TGTGCCAGCAGCTTAGTTGGGGCAGCGTCGGGGGAGCTGTTTTTT. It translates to CASSLVGAASGELFF. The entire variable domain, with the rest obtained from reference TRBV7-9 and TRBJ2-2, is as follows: DTGVSQNPRHKITKRGQNVTFRCDPISEHNRLYWYRQTLGQGPEFLTYFQNEAQLEKSRLLSDRFSAERPKGSFSTLEIQRTEQGDSAMYLCASSLVGAASGELFFGEGSRLTVL.

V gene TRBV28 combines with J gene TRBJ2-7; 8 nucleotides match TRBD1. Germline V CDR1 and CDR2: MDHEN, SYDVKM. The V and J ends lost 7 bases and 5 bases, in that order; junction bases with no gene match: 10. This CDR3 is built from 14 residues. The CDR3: CASTPVGQDHEQYF. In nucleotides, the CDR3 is TGTGCCAGCACGCCCGTGGGACAGGACCACGAGCAGTACTTC. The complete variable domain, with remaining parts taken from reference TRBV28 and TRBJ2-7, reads DVKVTQSSRYLVKRTGEKVFLECVQDMDHENMFWYRQDPGLGLRLIYFSYDVKMKEKGDIPEGYSVSREKKERFSLILESASTNQTSMYLCASTPVGQDHEQYFGPGTRLTVT.

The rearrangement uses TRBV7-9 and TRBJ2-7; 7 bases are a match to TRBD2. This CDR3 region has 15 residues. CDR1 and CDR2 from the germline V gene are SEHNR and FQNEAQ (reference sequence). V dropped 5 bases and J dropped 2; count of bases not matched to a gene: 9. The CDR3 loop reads CASSRPGGGPYEQYF. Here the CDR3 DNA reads TGTGCCAGCAGCCGCCCGGGGGGAGGGCCCTACGAGCAGTACTTC.

CDR3 loop: CASSEEIRGSAEQFF. CDR3 bases: TGTGCCAGCAGTGAAGAAATCCGGGGATCAGCTGAGCAGTTCTTC. This chain joins TRBV6-1 and TRBJ2-1, with a possible D match to TRBD2 (5 bases). The V gene's germline CDR1 is MNHNS and CDR2 SASEGT. Between the trimmed V and J ends, which lost 1 base and 9 bases, there was a span of 16 bases. The CDR3 has 15 amino acids.

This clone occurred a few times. Here the CDR3 reads CASSGYGYTF. The CDR3 DNA reads TGTGCCAGCAGTGGGTATGGCTACACCTTC. The rearrangement links TRBV6-5 to TRBJ1-2, with D unclear. V lost 5 bases and J 5 bases, leaving 3 bases between the germline ends. CDR3 length: 10 amino acids. Germline CDR1 and CDR2: MNHEY and SVGAGI.

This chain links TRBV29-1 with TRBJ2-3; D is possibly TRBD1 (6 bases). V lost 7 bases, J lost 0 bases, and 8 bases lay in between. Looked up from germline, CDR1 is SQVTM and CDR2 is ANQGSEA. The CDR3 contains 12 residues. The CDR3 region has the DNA TGCAGCGGGGGGCTTAGCACAGATACGCAGTATTTT. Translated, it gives CSGGLSTDTQYF.

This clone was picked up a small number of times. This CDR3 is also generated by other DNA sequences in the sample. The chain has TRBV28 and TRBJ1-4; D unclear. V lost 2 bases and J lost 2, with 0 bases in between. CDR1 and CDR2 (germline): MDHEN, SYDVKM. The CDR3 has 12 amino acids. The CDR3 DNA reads TGTGCCAGCAGTTTAACTAATGAAAAACTGTTTTTT. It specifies CASSLTNEKLFF.

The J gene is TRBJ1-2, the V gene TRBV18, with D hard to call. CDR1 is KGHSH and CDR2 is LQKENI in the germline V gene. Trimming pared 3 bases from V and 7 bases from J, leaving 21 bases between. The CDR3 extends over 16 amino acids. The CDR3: CASSPEVSGSGSGYTF. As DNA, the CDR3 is TGTGCCAGCTCACCGGAGGTTTCCGGATCCGGGAGTGGCTACACCTTC.

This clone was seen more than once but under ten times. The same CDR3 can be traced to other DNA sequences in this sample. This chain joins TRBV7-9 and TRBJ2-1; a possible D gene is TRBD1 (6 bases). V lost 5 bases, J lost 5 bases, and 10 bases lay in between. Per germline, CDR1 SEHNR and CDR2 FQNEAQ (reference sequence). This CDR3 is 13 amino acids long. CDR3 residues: CASSLGQNNEQFF. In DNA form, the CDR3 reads TGTGCCAGCAGCCTTGGACAGAACAATGAGCAGTTCTTC.

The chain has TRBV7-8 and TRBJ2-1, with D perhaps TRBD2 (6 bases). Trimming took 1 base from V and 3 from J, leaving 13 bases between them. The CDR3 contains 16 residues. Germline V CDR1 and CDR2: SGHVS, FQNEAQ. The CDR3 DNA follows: TGTGCCAGCAGCTTAGGCGGGATACGAGTCTACAATGAGCAGTTCTTC. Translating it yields CASSLGGIRVYNEQFF.

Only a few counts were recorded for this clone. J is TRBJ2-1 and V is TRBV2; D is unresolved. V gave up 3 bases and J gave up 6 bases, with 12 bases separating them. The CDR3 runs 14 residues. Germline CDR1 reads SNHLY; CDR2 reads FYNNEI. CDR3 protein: CASSESGIGNEQFF. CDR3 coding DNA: TGTGCCAGCAGTGAGTCCGGAATCGGCAATGAGCAGTTCTTC. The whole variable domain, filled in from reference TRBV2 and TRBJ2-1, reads EPEVTQTPSHQVTQMGQEVILRCVPISNHLYFYWYRQILGQKVEFLVSFYNNEISEKSEIFDDQFSVERPDGSNFTLKIRSTKLEDSAMYFCASSESGIGNEQFFGPGTRLTVL.

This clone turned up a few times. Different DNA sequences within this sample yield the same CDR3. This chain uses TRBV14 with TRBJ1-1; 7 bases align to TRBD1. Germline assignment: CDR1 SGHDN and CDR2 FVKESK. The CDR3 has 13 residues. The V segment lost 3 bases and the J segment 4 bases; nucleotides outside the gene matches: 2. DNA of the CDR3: TGTGCCAGCAGCCAGCAGGGGGTCACTGAAGCTTTCTTT. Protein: CASSQQGVTEAFF.